This T cell receptor (beta chain) was sequenced during a study of T-cell memory formation after mild COVID-19. Study results and caveats: CD4+ contracting clones were found mainly in CM and EM, and CD8+ ones in EMRA. Unconfirmed was the SARS-CoV-2 specificity of second-wave clones that peaked on day 37.

This clonotype has a handful of counts. The antigen remains undetermined. This CDR3 has 16 amino acids. Germline V gene sequence: CDR1 LGHNT, CDR2 FRNRAP. The J segment lost 6 bases and the V segment lost 0 bases, leaving 5 bases of the junction unmatched. Each CDR3 protein is one row after TCRdb ran MiXCR on the 5' RACE reads. The top ten hold 23% of the sample, which has 190,000 or so distinct CDR3 sequences, about a fifth seen once. The sequenced material came from PBMCs or a T cell subset sorted from them (not recorded which). This TCR was sampled from an adult woman who had mild COVID-19 (a few samples of this study predate the infection). Cell type and time point are not known. V gene TRBV12-5 combines with J gene TRBJ2-1; 10 bases are shared with TRBD2. The CDR3 loop is CASGLVPSGSFNEQFF. For the CDR3, the DNA is TGTGCTAGTGGTTTGGTACCTAGCGGGAGCTTCAATGAGCAGTTCTTC. The full variable domain, rest sourced from reference TRBV12-5 and TRBJ2-1, is DARVTQTPRHKVTEMGQEVTMRCQPILGHNTVFWYRQTMMQGLELLAYFRNRAPLDDSGMPKDRFSAEMPDATLATLKIQPSEPRDSAVYFCASGLVPSGSFNEQFFGPGTRLTVL.